The 22 T cell receptor beta chains below were found in one sample sequenced in a study of cytomegalovirus exposure and HLA in healthy donors. Libraries were prepared by immunoSEQ multiplex PCR; TCRdb keeps only in-frame clonotypes and omits some of them. The table includes hundreds of thousands of clones, roughly 88% detected once. Sequencing was done on a sample of PBMCs. These receptors were obtained from a woman aged 18 to 35 in good health and CMV-seronegative.

The rearrangement joins TRBV28 to TRBJ1-1; 7 bases agree with TRBD1. There are 13 residues in the CDR3. Germline CDR1 MDHEN, CDR2 SYDVKM. V lost 5 bases, J lost 3 bases, and 3 bases stayed unmatched. CDR3 bases: TGTGCCAGCAGTAGGGACAGATACACTGAAGCTTTCTTT. Residues: CASSRDRYTEAFF. Using reference TRBV28 and TRBJ1-1 for the parts outside the CDR3, the full variable domain is DVKVTQSSRYLVKRTGEKVFLECVQDMDHENMFWYRQDPGLGLRLIYFSYDVKMKEKGDIPEGYSVSREKKERFSLILESASTNQTSMYLCASSRDRYTEAFFGQGTRLTVV.

The chain employs TRBV6-1 and TRBJ2-7; a weak D match, TRBD1 (6 bases). The V end lost 4 bases, the J end lost 0 bases, and 16 bases lay between the germline ends. This CDR3 contains 16 residues. CDR1 and CDR2 (germline): MNHNS, SASEGT. The CDR3 region is CASSATRDTRSYEQYF. The DNA for the CDR3 is TGTGCCAGCAGTGCCACCCGGGACACCCGCTCCTACGAGCAGTACTTC.

This chain's CDR3 is CASSPPTRDIPSDGNTIYF. CDR3 bases: TGTGCCAGCTCACCACCGACCCGGGACATCCCTTCGGATGGAAACACCATATATTTT. The genes are TRBV18 and TRBJ1-3; TRBD1 is a possible D gene (6 bases). Deletions cut 0 bases from V and 3 bases from J, with 21 bases between. Germline values: CDR1 KGHSH, CDR2 LQKENI. This CDR3 contains 19 residues.

In its sample, this clone was seen a few times. The J gene is TRBJ2-1, the V gene TRBV30; tentatively, D is TRBD2 (5 bases). V lost 0 bases and J lost 6, with 18 bases in between. The germline gives CDR1 GTSNPN, CDR2 SVGIG (reference sequence). The CDR3 extends over 16 amino acids. CDR3 region: CAWSVDWERGANEQFF. CDR3 coding DNA: TGTGCCTGGAGTGTAGATTGGGAGCGTGGTGCCAATGAGCAGTTCTTC.

The chain carries TRBV27 and TRBJ2-7, with D maybe TRBD2 (5 bases). With 5 bases removed from V and 5 bases from J, the gap between germline ends came to 16 bases. CDR1 is MNHEY, CDR2 SMNVEV, per germline (reference sequence). The CDR3 consists of 14 residues. As DNA, the CDR3 is TGTGCCAGCAGTATCCGGGTCGGAGGCGACGAGCAGTACTTC. It specifies CASSIRVGGDEQYF.

This chain connects TRBV19 to TRBJ1-1; D is undetermined. In germline, CDR1 is LNHDA, CDR2 SQIVND (reference sequence). Trimming cost V 7 bases and J 1 base, with 10 bases left between them. This CDR3 is built from 13 residues. CDR3 sequence (DNA): TGTGCCAGTATTCGCGGGAGGAACACTGAAGCTTTCTTT. Amino acids: CASIRGRNTEAFF.

The J gene is TRBJ2-2, the V gene TRBV28, with a possible D match to TRBD2 (6 bases). The CDR3 runs to 15 residues. V was pared by 7 bases and J by 3 bases, with 15 bases between. Per germline, CDR1 MDHEN and CDR2 SYDVKM. CDR3 protein: CASTSRASDTGELFF. CDR3 sequence (DNA): TGTGCCAGCACCTCTCGGGCTAGCGACACCGGGGAGCTGTTTTTT.

This chain links TRBV27 with TRBJ2-3, with TRBD1 matching over 10 bases. J was trimmed by 1 base and V by 5 bases; bases with no gene match: 6. CDR1 and CDR2 (germline): MNHEY, SMNVEV (reference sequence). The CDR3 has 16 amino acids. The CDR3 region has the DNA TGTGCCAGCAGTCCCTGGACAGGGGGGGGCACAGATACGCAGTATTTT. It specifies CASSPWTGGGTDTQYF.

The chain links TRBV25-1 to TRBJ2-1; TRBD2 is a possible D gene (6 bases). V lost 2 bases to trimming and J lost 6 bases, with 14 bases between them. Germline CDR1 reads MGHDK; CDR2 reads SYGVNS. The CDR3 spans 15 residues. The CDR3 spells CASSERPGASNEQFF. In nucleotides, the CDR3 is TGTGCCAGCAGTGAACGACCGGGAGCGAGCAATGAGCAGTTCTTC.

J is TRBJ2-1 and V is TRBV10-3, with 7 bases identical to TRBD2. The ends lost 1 base at V and 1 base at J; junction bases unmatched: 1. Germline CDR1 ENHRY, CDR2 SYGVKD. This CDR3 has 15 residues. The CDR3 here is CAISEFGGSYNEQFF. CDR3 coding DNA: TGTGCCATCAGTGAGTTCGGGGGGTCCTACAATGAGCAGTTCTTC.

In its sample, this clone was seen once. The J gene is TRBJ2-5, the V gene TRBV28; weak D call: TRBD2 (7 bases). The CDR3 extends over 15 amino acids. The germline V and J ends were trimmed by 5 bases and 5 bases, with 18 bases remaining between them. Germline CDR1 is MDHEN and CDR2 is SYDVKM. The CDR3 is CASSEHGGRRETQYF. CDR3 in DNA: TGTGCCAGCAGTGAACACGGGGGGCGGCGTGAGACCCAGTACTTC.

The CDR3 here is CASSKGLAGYNEQFF. CDR3 sequence (DNA): TGTGCCAGCAGTAAGGGACTAGCGGGCTACAATGAGCAGTTCTTC. This rearrangement joins TRBV6-5 to TRBJ2-1; 12 bases fit TRBD2. Germline CDR1 MNHEY, CDR2 SVGAGI. The trim removed 5 bases at V and 3 bases at J, leaving 2 bases unmatched. This CDR3 contains 15 residues.

V and J are TRBV27 and TRBJ1-1, with 8 bases matching TRBD1. This CDR3 is built from 14 residues. The junction had 6 bases not matched to a gene; V was cut back by 5 bases and J by 4 bases. Germline CDR1 MNHEY, CDR2 SMNVEV (reference sequence). The CDR3 coding sequence is TGTGCCAGCAGTGCCGGACAGGGAAGCACTGAAGCTTTCTTT. Translated, it gives CASSAGQGSTEAFF.

The rearrangement joins TRBV15 to TRBJ1-1; TRBD1 might be the D (5 bases). The CDR3 runs to 14 residues. V was trimmed by 4 bases and J by 1 base, leaving 10 bases between them. The germline V gene has CDR1 LNHNV and CDR2 YYDKDF (reference sequence). This CDR3 reads CATSTGPENTEAFF. CDR3 sequence (DNA): TGTGCCACCAGCACAGGGCCAGAGAACACTGAAGCTTTCTTT.

This chain uses TRBV11-2 with TRBJ1-2; 7 bases agree with TRBD1. V dropped 5 bases and J dropped 4; count of bases not matched to a gene: 13. The germline gives CDR1 SGHAT, CDR2 FQNNGV. The CDR3 sequence is 16 residues long. CDR3: CASSPQQGSGGYGYTF. The CDR3 DNA sequence: TGTGCCAGCAGCCCTCAACAGGGGTCAGGGGGCTATGGCTACACCTTC.

The chain has TRBV5-5 and TRBJ2-1, with a tentative D call TRBD1 (6 bases). The germline V and J ends were trimmed by 4 bases and 8 bases, with 10 bases remaining between them. Germline V CDR1 and CDR2: SGHKS, YYEKEE (reference sequence). The CDR3 totals 12 residues. The CDR3 loop is CASSPGAHEQFF. In DNA, the CDR3 is TGTGCCAGCAGCCCAGGGGCCCATGAGCAGTTCTTC.

This CDR3 reads CASSLEQGTEAFF. In DNA, the CDR3 is TGTGCCAGCAGCTTAGAACAGGGGACTGAAGCTTTCTTT. The V call is TRBV7-9, the J call TRBJ1-1; 7 bases map to TRBD1. The CDR3 has 13 residues. Germline values: CDR1 SEHNR, CDR2 FQNEAQ (reference sequence). V lost 1 base, J lost 5 bases, and 1 base stayed unmatched.

V is TRBV4-2 and J is TRBJ2-1; 7 bases are shared with TRBD2. The length of the CDR3 is 15 residues. The germline CDR1 and CDR2 sequences are LGHNA and YNFKEQ. With 9 bases clipped from V and 1 base from J, the junction kept 9 bases outside the gene matches. The CDR3 sequence is CASNPGRASYNEQFF. CDR3 nucleotide sequence: TGTGCCAGTAATCCAGGGAGGGCTTCCTACAATGAGCAGTTCTTC.

The rearrangement joins TRBV11-2 to TRBJ2-1, with TRBD2 identical over 10 bases. The CDR3 length is 16 residues. Trimming at V came to 1 base and at J to 10 bases, leaving 10 bases not matched to a gene. CDR1 and CDR2 (germline): SGHAT, FQNNGV. The CDR3 sequence: CASSLGAPTSGKEQFF. CDR3 nucleotides: TGTGCCAGCAGCTTAGGGGCTCCTACTAGCGGGAAGGAGCAGTTCTTC.

The chain has TRBV28 and TRBJ1-5, with D unresolved. CDR3 length: 12 amino acids. The V gene's germline CDR1 is MDHEN and CDR2 SYDVKM. The CDR3 sequence: CAIRATNQPQHF. The CDR3 DNA is TGTGCGATTAGAGCTACCAATCAGCCCCAGCATTTT.

The genes are TRBV15 and TRBJ2-7, with TRBD1 matching over 8 bases. CDR1 and CDR2 from the germline V gene are LNHNV and YYDKDF (reference sequence). This CDR3 contains 16 residues. J lost 7 bases, V lost 0 bases, and 11 bases had no gene match. In DNA form, the CDR3 reads TGTGCCACCAGCAGAGATCGCGCAGGGGGCACAGGGGAGCAGTACTTC. It yields the protein CATSRDRAGGTGEQYF.

The V gene is TRBV10-2, the J gene TRBJ2-7, with D possibly matching TRBD2 (5 bases). The V end lost 1 base, the J end lost 3 bases, and 16 bases lay between the germline ends. The CDR3 runs to 16 residues. CDR1 is WSHSY, CDR2 SAAADI, per germline. This CDR3 reads CASSEWTSDYYYEQYF. CDR3 in DNA: TGCGCCAGCAGTGAGTGGACCTCCGACTACTACTACGAGCAGTACTTC.